The entry below gives a single TCR beta chain sequence along with its context. Distinct nucleotide sequences in the sample also encode this CDR3. The data derive from a study of CD8+ T cells in alopecia areata. The sample's treatment: oral pan-JAK inhibitor, 5-10 mg twice daily. Extracted RNA was reverse transcribed, and the resulting cDNA served as sequencing template. Only in-frame clones appear in the TCRdb table, and some are missing; sequencing was by immunoSEQ multiplex PCR. The sample has 160,000 or so clones, approximately 52% seen once; the top ten hold around 15%. The germline gives CDR1 SGHAT, CDR2 FQNNGV. The CDR3 spans 11 residues. Trimming left V 5 bases short and J 1 base short, with 2 bases between.

This receptor was identified in a human donor with alopecia areata. The sample in question was CD4+ T cells sorted from blood, obtained between weeks 55 and 70, from a patient treated with tofacitinib. J is TRBJ2-5 and V is TRBV11-2, with D unclear. The CDR3: CASSLQETQYF. The CDR3 DNA is TGTGCCAGCAGCCTCCAAGAGACCCAGTACTTC.